This T cell receptor beta chain was profiled in a study of blood T cell repertoires in COVID-19. In the study overall: Acute-phase and convalescent COVID-19 samples originated in the United States, Italy and Spain.

Authors' methods: Reference gene primer amplification in the assay estimated nucleated cell counts. Assay: immunoSEQ multiplex PCR; the TCRdb copy retains only in-frame clones and omits some. That table gives V, J and clone size, and the DNA gave D and trimming. This table holds 200,000 to 250,000 clones, about nine tenths found once. The germline CDR1 and CDR2 sequences are LNHDA and SQIVND (reference sequence). This CDR3 comprises 17 residues. V lost 5 bases, J lost 9 bases, and 13 bases stayed unmatched. Participants were aged about 18 to 100 years from roughly 26 US areas. Participant-reported clinical history was the basis for cohort assignment.

This TCR came from a middle-aged woman with acute COVID-19. Sequencing input: PBMCs or T cells enriched from blood (not recorded which). This chain links TRBV19 with TRBJ2-1; 13 nucleotides match TRBD2. CDR3 nucleotides: TGTGCCAGTAGTTCGAGCCCCGGGACTAGCGGGGCGGGTGAGCAGTTCTTC. Translation: CASSSSPGTSGAGEQFF.